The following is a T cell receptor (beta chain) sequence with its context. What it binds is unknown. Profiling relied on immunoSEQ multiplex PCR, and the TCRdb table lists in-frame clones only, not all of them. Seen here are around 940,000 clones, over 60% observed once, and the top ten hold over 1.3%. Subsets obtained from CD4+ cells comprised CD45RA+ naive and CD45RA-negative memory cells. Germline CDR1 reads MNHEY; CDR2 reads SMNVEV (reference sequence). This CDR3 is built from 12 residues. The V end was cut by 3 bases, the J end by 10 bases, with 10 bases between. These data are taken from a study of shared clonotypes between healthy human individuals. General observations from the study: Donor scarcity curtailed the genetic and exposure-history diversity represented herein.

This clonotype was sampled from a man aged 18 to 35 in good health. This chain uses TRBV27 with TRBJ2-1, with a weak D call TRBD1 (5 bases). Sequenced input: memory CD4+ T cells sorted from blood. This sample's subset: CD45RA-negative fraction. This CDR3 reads CASSFLDREQFF. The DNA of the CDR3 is TGTGCCAGCAGTTTCCTCGACAGAGAGCAGTTCTTC.